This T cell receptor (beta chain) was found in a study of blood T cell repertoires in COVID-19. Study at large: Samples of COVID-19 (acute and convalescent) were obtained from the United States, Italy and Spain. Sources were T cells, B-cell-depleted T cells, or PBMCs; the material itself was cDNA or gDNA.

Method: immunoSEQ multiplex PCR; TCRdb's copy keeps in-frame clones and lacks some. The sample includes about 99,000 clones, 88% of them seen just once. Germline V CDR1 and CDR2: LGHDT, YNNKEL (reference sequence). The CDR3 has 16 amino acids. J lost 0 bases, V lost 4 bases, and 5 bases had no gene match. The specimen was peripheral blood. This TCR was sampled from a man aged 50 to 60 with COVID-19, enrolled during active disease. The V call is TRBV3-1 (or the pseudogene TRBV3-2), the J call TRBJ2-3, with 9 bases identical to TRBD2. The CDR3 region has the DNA TGTGCCAGCAGCCCTTTAGCGGGGGCAAGCACAGATACGCAGTATTTT. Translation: CASSPLAGASTDTQYF.